This note documents a single T cell receptor (beta chain) sequence. Antigen: not known. The data originate from a study of shared clonotypes between healthy human individuals. Study-wide results and limits: Naive subsets generally exceeded memory subsets in estimated richness.

Profiling relied on immunoSEQ multiplex PCR, and the TCRdb table lists in-frame clones only, not all of them. The repertoire has about 990,000 clones, about four fifths of them found once; the top ten carry 0.61%. V was clipped by 5 bases and J by 3 bases, with 17 bases between them. This CDR3 is built from 16 residues. CDR1 is MDHEN and CDR2 is SYDVKM in the germline V gene. The specimen was memory CD4+ T cells from PBMCs. The subset: CD45RA-negative fraction. The genes are TRBV28 and TRBJ1-3; D gene unclear. The sequence derives from a man younger than 35 in good health. Some clones in this sample may be carry-over from other donors' samples. The CDR3 sequence is CASSKPGSLSGNTIYF. The CDR3 DNA follows: TGTGCCAGCAGTAAGCCTGGGTCCTTAAGTGGAAACACCATATATTTT.